This TCR beta chain was identified during a study of spatial heterogeneity in lung cancer. Study overall: Consistent detection of more beta-chain than alpha-chain sequences was observed. Points from the study as a whole: Counts of expanded intratumoral alpha and beta TCRs tracked tumor mutation counts.

The germline gives CDR1 GTSNPN, CDR2 SVGIG (reference sequence). The CDR3 spans 15 residues. The V end was cut by 5 bases, the J end by 5 bases, with 19 bases between. Noted time point: sample taken at primary tumor resection. The donors, 70 to 80 patients with untreated early-stage non-small cell lung cancer, provided the samples. TCRdb reanalysed the 5' RACE reads using MiXCR and keeps one entry per CDR3 protein. Among several thousand distinct CDR3 sequences listed, under 8.5% were seen once. By its share, this clonotype is medium-sized (0.01 to 0.1%). Its antigen is not identified. For a library built for alpha chains, this beta chain is a stray read; little rests on its size.

The chain has TRBV30 and TRBJ1-5; possibly TRBD1 for D (5 bases). This sequence originates from a male donor with early-stage non-small cell lung cancer. The sample was lung tumor tissue, taken at surgery. This CDR3 reads CAWRAGGGPHQPQHF. In nucleotides, the CDR3 is TGTGCCTGGCGCGCTGGGGGGGGTCCTCATCAGCCCCAGCATTTT.